This entry features one T cell receptor (beta chain) sequence. The data originate from a study of T cell changes during pregnancy in multiple sclerosis. This CDR3 has 15 amino acids. The V gene's germline CDR1 is SGHNT and CDR2 YENEEA. Trimming shortened V by 4 bases and J by 1 base, and 10 bases separated the two germline ends. This table comes from immunoSEQ multiplex PCR, and its TCRdb copy is limited to in-frame clones, with some not included. The sample carries more than 45,000 clones, approximately 85% recorded once. This chain connects TRBV11-3 to TRBJ2-2, with no clear D. The specimen comprised CD4+ T cells from peripheral blood mononuclear cells, sampled in the second trimester of pregnancy. The sequence derives from a female donor with multiple sclerosis, enrolled in a pregnancy study. The CDR3 coding sequence is TGTGCCAGCAGCTCGCCACTAAAGAACACCGGGGAGCTGTTTTTT. Translated: CASSSPLKNTGELFF.